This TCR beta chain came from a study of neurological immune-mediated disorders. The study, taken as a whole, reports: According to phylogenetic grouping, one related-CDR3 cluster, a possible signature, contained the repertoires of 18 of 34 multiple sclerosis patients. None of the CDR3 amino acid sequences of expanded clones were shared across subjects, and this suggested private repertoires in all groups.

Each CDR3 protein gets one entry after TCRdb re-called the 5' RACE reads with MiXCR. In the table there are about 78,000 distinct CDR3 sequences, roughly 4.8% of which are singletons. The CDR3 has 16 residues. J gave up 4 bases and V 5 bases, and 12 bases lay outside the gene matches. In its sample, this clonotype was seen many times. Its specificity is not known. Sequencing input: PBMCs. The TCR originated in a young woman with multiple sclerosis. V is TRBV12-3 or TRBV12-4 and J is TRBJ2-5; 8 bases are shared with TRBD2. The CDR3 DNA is TGTGCCAGCAGTCGGGGGGGAGGCTGGGACGCAGAGACCCAGTACTTC. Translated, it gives CASSRGGGWDAETQYF.